The clone carrying this TCR beta chain was found once. Its antigen is still unknown. The source of the sample is a study of OX40 agonist ivuxolimab in advanced cancers. Sequencing was performed with immunoSEQ multiplex PCR; in TCRdb, only in-frame clones are kept and a portion is missing. The table shows about 48,000 clones, with roughly 78% occurring only once. Germline V gives CDR1 LGHNT, CDR2 FRNRAP. The V segment lost 4 bases and the J segment 2 bases; nucleotides outside the gene matches: 4. The CDR3 contains 15 residues. Study results and caveats: CD8+ T cells were the subset that, on average, had more expanded clones than CD4+.

The receptor was derived from an adult with an advanced solid tumor such as melanoma, head and neck, liver or kidney cancer. The chain carries TRBV12-5 and TRBJ2-7; TRBD1 matches at 11 bases. This specimen consisted of CD4+ or CD8+ T cells sorted from blood, obtained in a trial of the OX40 agonist ivuxolimab. CDR3 sequence: CASGSGQGATYEQYF. Written as DNA, the CDR3 is TGTGCTAGTGGTTCCGGACAGGGGGCGACCTACGAGCAGTACTTC.